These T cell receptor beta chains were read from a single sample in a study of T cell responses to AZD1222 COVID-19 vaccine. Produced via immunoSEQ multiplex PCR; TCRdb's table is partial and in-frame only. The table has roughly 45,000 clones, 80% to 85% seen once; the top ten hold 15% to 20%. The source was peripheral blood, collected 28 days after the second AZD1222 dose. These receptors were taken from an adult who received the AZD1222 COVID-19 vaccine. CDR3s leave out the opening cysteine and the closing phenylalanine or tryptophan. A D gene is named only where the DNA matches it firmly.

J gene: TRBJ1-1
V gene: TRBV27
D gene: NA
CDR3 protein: ASSPSGTVGVQNTEAF

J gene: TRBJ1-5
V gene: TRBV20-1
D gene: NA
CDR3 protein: SASSGGQPQH

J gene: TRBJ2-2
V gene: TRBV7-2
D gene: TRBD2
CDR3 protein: ASTSGGRGELF

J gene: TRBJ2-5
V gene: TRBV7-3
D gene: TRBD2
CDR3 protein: ASSPMGPLAGGETQY

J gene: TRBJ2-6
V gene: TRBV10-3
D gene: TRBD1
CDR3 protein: ATEPGQGFSGANVLT

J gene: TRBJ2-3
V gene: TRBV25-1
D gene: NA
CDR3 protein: ASSGGFGDTQY

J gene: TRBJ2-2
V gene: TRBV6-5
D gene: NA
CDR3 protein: ASRGQVNTGELF

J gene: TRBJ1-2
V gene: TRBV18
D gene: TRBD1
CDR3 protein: ASSPETGQGGYGYT

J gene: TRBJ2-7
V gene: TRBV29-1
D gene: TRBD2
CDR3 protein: SVTSSGGAYEQY

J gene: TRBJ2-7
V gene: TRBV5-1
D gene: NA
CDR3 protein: ASSLDGLGSYEQY

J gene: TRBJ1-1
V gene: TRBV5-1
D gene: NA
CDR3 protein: ASSLDDGNTEAF

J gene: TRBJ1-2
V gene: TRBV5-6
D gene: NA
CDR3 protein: ASSLVNRVDYGYT

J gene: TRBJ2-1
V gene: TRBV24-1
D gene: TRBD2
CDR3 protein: ATSESGTTYNEQF

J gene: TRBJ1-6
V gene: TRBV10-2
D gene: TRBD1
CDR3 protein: ASSESRGQGSPLH

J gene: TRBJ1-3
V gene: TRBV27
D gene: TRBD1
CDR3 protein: ASSRQGASGNTIY

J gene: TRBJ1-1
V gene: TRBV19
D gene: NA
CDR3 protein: ASTTSYLGTEAF

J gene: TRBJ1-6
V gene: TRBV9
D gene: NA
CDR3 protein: ASSVIGDSPLH

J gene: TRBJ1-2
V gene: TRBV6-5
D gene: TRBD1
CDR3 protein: ASRTGQAGYGYT

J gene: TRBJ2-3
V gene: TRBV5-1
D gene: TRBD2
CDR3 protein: ASSFRTSGPSGTDTQY

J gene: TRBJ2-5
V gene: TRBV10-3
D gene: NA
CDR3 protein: AISGVGQETQY

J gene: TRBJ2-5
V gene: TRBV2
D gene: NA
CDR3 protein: ASGSGQETQY

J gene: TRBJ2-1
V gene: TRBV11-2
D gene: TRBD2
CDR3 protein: ASSLEGLWNEQF

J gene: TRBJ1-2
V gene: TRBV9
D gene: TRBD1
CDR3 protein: ASSQTGVRGYT

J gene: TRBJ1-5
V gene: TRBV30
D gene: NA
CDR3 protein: AWSMGTGRNQPQH

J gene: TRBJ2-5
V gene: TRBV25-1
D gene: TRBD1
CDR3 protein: ASSLPGQRMGTQY

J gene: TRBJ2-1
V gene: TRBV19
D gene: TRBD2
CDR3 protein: ASSRLAGANNEQF

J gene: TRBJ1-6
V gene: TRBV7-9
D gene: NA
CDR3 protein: ASSHAQMPHYNSPLH

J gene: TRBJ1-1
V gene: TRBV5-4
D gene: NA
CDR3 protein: ASSLKRNTEAF

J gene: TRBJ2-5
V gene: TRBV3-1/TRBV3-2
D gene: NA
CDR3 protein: ASSQVGLQETQY

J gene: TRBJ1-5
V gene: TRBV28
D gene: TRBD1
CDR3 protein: ATKRDSSNQPQH

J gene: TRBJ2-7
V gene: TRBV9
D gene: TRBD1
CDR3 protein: ASSSRGDSPYEQY

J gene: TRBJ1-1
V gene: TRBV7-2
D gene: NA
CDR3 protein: ASSLKGQNTEAF

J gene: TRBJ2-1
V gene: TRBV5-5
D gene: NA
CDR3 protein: ASSLAYAKNQF

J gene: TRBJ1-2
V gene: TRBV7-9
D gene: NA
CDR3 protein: ASSPWRGATPNYGYT

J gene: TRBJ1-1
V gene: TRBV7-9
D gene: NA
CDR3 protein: ASMGGRNTEAF

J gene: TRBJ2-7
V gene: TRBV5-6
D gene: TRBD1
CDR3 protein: ASSLIGTGNEQY

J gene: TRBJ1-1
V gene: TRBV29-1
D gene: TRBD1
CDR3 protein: SVQTGTGATEAF

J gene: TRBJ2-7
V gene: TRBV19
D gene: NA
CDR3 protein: ASSMSGPYEQY

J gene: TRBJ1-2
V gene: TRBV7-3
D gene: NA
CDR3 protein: ASSFRSYGYT

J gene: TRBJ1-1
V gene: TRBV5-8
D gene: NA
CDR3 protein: ASFPGGEAF

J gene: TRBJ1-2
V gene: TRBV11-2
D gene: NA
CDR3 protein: ASSLGFNYGYT

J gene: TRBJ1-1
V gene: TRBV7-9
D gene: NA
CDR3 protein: ASSPEWDKGNMNTEAF

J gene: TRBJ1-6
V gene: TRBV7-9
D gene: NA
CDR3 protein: ASSFRATDSPLH

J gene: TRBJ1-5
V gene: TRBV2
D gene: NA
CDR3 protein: ASSPITGFGNQPQH

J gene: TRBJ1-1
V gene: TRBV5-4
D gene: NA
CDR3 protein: ASSLSSDLGTEAF

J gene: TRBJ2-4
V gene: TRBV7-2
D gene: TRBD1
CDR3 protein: ASSLTGDRNIQY

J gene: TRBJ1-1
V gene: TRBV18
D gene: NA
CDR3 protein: ASSPLQGKAF

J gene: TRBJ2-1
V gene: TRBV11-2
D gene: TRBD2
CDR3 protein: ASSPGRDGEF

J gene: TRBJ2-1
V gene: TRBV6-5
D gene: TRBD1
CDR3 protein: ASRLTQGAYNEQF

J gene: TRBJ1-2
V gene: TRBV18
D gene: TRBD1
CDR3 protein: ASSPTTPTGGDGYT

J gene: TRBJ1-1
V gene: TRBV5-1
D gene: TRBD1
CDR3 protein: ASTPPGTANTEAF

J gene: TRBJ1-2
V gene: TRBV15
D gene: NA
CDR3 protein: ATSRDTRGYGYT

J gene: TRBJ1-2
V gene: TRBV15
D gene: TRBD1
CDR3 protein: ATSRGGGQGSNYGYT